This TCR beta chain was documented in a study of graft-versus-host responses after intestinal transplantation (dated by TCRdb to about 2021). Notes on the research overall: Recipients received multivisceral, liver-intestinal, or isolated intestinal transplants. All recipients received anti-thymocyte globulin induction followed by maintenance tacrolimus and steroids for around 3 years. After intestinal transplantation, graft-versus-host and host-versus-graft alloreactive T cell clones were followed in the graft, circulation and bone marrow using bulk TCR-beta CDR3 sequencing. Alloreactive clones were identified by sequencing pre-transplant mixed lymphocyte reaction products and comparing them with unstimulated pre-transplant donor and recipient T cells. Of the roughly 23 intestinal transplant recipients enrolled in the cohort, one of whom was a retransplant, a few patients without pretransplant specimens were excluded. Donor T cell macrochimerism was defined as a peak of at least 4% donor T cells among recipient peripheral blood mononuclear cells. Samples from a few later patients were sequenced in-house on an Illumina MiSeq with MiXCR processing rather than by the commercial service. On the study overall, not on this receptor specifically: Conclusions were limited by the relatively low number and heterogeneity of intestinal transplant patients. High GvH to HvG T cell clonal ratios were observed in the allografts of patients with donor T cell macrochimerism. GvH clones were detected in recipient bone marrow, and some of these GvH clones were observed earlier in ileal mucosa or blood, consistent with an intestinal mucosal origin. Early after transplant, peak levels of circulating GvH clones were found to be associated with declines in HvG clones.

Blood samples were collected up to 4 times in the first month after transplant and then at least monthly when available. The germline V gene sets CDR1 to LGHNA and CDR2 to YNFKEQ. V is cut by 0 bases and J by 6 bases, and the space between the germline ends is 15 bases. The CDR3 sequence holds 17 residues, the cysteine and phenylalanine included. Only the CDR3 DNA stays, 51 bases, in frame from base 1. In the case of this clone: Its antigen remains undetermined. No base qualities exist here, and no much larger clone lies one base off it.

The protocol used for the library was the immunoSEQ multiplex PCR assay. For most patients, high-throughput TCR-beta CDR3 sequencing of genomic DNA was performed by Adaptive Biotechnologies. Under the source paper's analysis protocol: TCR sequencing data were retrieved from Adaptive's ImmunoSEQ software for 15 to 20 patients, whereas a few other patients were processed with MiXCR and VDJtools. Because the origin of CDR3 nucleotide sequences shared between donor and recipient could not be assigned, those sequences were removed. At least 2-fold expansion over unstimulated cells and a minimum CFSE-low frequency of 0.002% (template counts) or 0.001% (read counts) were required for clones to be classified as alloreactive. A clone was considered mappable if detected in the sequenced pre-transplant spleen, lymph node, or MLR CFSE-low populations of the donor or recipient. The cumulative frequency of alloreactive clones was calculated as a percentage of all sequences, weighted by copy number. TCRdb carries this immuneACCESS record with in-frame sequences only. Its versions omit some clonotypes, under half of them owing to an unresolved V gene in the studies checked, with the rest unexplained. Clonal size and the V and J genes are those of that table, whereas D and trimming came from the DNA. Counted in this sample were 40,000 or so clones; roughly 80% of them appeared once. The ten top clones hold around 3.2% of the sample.

The sample in question was PBMCs, obtained about 160 weeks after transplant. The V and J segments used are TRBV4-2 and TRBJ1-6; TRBD1 is a weak D gene call, 6 bases matching. The receptor comes from a human patient who received an intestinal transplant, so some T cells may come from the graft donor. The CDR3 region: CASSQELGGSFNSPLHF. The DNA sequence is as follows: TGTGCCAGCAGCCAAGAACTTGGGGGCAGCTTTAATTCACCCCTCCACTTT.